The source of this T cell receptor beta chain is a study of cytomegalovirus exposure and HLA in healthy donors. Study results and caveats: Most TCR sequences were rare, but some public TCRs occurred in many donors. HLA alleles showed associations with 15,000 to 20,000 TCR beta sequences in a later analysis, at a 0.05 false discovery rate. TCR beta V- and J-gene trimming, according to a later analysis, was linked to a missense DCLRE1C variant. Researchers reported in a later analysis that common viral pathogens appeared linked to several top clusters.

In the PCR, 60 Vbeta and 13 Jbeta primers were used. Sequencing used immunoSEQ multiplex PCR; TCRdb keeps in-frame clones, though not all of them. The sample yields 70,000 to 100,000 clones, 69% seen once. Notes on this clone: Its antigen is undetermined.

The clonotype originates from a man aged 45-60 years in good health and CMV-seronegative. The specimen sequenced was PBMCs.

The CDR3 reads CASSEGRALAGYTF. The CDR3 DNA reads TGTGCCAGCAGTGAAGGGAGGGCACTTGCGGGCTACACCTTC. The V and J genes are TRBV2 and TRBJ1-2; D is unresolved. Germline CDR1 is SNHLY and CDR2 is FYNNEI. V was clipped by 1 base and J by 8 bases, with 14 bases between them. This CDR3 has 14 residues.